This T cell receptor beta chain appears in the sequencing data of a study of blood T cell repertoires in COVID-19. Trimming removed 0 bases from V and 7 bases from J, with 7 bases in between. From germline, CDR1 is WSHSY and CDR2 SAAADI. The CDR3 is 13 residues long. Clones were read by immunoSEQ multiplex PCR, and TCRdb kept only the in-frame ones, dropping some. The table records 100,000 to 150,000 clones, roughly 87% of them present only once. The chain couples TRBV10-2 to TRBJ1-5; unclear D gene. The sample consisted of peripheral blood. This clonotype was obtained from an elderly woman with acute or convalescent COVID-19. In DNA, the CDR3 is TGCGCCAGCAGTGAGTCCTTAGTCCAGCCCCAGCATTTT. Protein: CASSESLVQPQHF.